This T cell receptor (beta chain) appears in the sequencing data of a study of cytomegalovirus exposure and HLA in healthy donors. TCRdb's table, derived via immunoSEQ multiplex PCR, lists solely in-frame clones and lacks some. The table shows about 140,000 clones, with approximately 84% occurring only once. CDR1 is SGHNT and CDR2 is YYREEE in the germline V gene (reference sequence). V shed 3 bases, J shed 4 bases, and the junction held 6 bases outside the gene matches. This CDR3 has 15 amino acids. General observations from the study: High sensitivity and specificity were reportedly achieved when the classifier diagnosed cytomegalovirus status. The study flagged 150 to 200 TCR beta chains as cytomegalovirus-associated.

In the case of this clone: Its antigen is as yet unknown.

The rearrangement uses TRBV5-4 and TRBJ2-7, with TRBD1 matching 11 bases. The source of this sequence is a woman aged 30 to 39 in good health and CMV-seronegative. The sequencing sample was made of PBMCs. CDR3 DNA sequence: TGTGCCAGCAGCTCGCTGGACAGGGGGCGGTACGAGCAGTACTTC. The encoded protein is CASSSLDRGRYEQYF.